This TCR beta chain was retrieved from a study of OX40 agonist ivuxolimab in advanced cancers. About the study: Every 2 weeks, patients got intravenous ivuxolimab at one of six dose levels (0.01-10 mg/kg). From about 23 to 85 years was the age range, with a mean of around 57 years, and around 80% were male.

Regarding the study as a whole: Within 6 weeks, CD4+ and CD8+ blood T cells expanded clonally at 0.1 to 3.0 mg/kg.

Between the trimmed V and J ends, which lost 4 bases and 8 bases, there was a span of 9 bases. The CDR3 runs to 12 residues. The germline V gene has CDR1 KGHSH and CDR2 LQKENI. Generated by immunoSEQ multiplex PCR, the TCRdb table keeps only in-frame clones and is missing some. The sample has about 58,000 clones, over 65% seen once. Note on this clone: Its antigen is unidentified.

Autoimmune disease history or systemic immunosuppression excluded patients. The chain carries TRBV18 and TRBJ2-1; D ambiguous. Material: CD4+ or CD8+ T cells sorted from blood, obtained in a trial of the OX40 agonist ivuxolimab. This receptor was identified in an adult with an advanced solid tumor such as melanoma, head and neck, liver or kidney cancer. CDR3 nucleotide sequence: TGTGCCAGCTCACTTCAACAGTATGAGCAGTTCTTC. It yields the protein CASSLQQYEQFF. Full variable domain (remainder filled in from reference TRBV18 and TRBJ2-1): NAGVMQNPRHLVRRRGQEARLRCSPMKGHSHVYWYRQLPEEGLKFMVYLQKENIIDESGMPKERFSAEFPKEGPSILRIQQVVRGDSAAYFCASSLQQYEQFFGPGTRLTVL.